These 29 T cell receptor beta chains originate from one sample sequenced in a study of a mutant IDH1 vaccine in newly diagnosed glioma. No antigens are known for them. The time point is: week 5, during vaccination. Vaccinated patients received 300 ug of mutant IDH1 20-mer peptide per dose, with topical imiquimod. Profiled with immunoSEQ multiplex PCR; TCRdb holds only in-frame clones, not every one. The data contain tens of thousands of clones, approximately 91% of them seen just once; the ten biggest clones take up 2% to 3%. Sequences were derived from PBMCs, sampled from a glioma patient whose treatment included an IDH1 peptide vaccine. These receptors were taken from a man in his fifties with glioma.

This clone was seen a single time. The chain couples TRBV15 to TRBJ1-4; D gene uncertain. Germline V gene lookup returns CDR1 LNHNV and CDR2 YYDKDF (reference sequence). The CDR3 is 17 residues long. The ends were cut back, 0 bases at V and 3 bases at J, with 14 bases in the middle. CDR3 sequence: CATSRDPLRAPNEKLFF. Here the CDR3 DNA reads TGTGCCACCAGCAGAGATCCCCTGAGAGCTCCTAATGAAAAACTGTTTTTT.

J is TRBJ2-3 and V is TRBV2; D uncertain. Per germline, CDR1 SNHLY and CDR2 FYNNEI. Trimming shortened V by 0 bases and J by 1 base, and 11 bases separated the two germline ends. This CDR3 has 16 amino acids. CDR3 amino acids: CASSEAEGPGTDTQYF. CDR3 DNA sequence: TGTGCCAGCAGTGAAGCGGAAGGGCCTGGCACAGATACGCAGTATTTT.

V and J are TRBV11-2 and TRBJ2-7, with 8 positions matching TRBD1. Trimming removed 1 base from V and 2 bases from J; junction bases left unmatched: 4. Germline V CDR1 and CDR2: SGHAT, FQNNGV. This CDR3 contains 15 residues. The CDR3 DNA is TGTGCCAGCAGCTTAGGCCCGACAGGGGCCTACGAGCAGTACTTC. Its protein product is CASSLGPTGAYEQYF.

The rearrangement uses TRBV7-3 and TRBJ2-7, with 8 bases lining up with TRBD2. The CDR3 sequence is 13 residues long. CDR1 and CDR2 (germline): SGHTA, FQGTGA. The junction had 6 bases not matched to a gene; V was cut back by 6 bases and J by 5 bases. The CDR3 DNA reads TGTGCCAGCAGTGATAGCGGGGTGGACGAGCAGTACTTC. This encodes CASSDSGVDEQYF.

V and J are TRBV5-8 and TRBJ2-7, with TRBD2 matching over 9 bases. The CDR3 is 13 residues long. V trimming: 4 bases; J trimming: 7 bases; junction bases outside the gene matches: 6. Germline V gene lookup returns CDR1 SGHTS and CDR2 YDEGEE. In nucleotides, the CDR3 is TGTGCCAGCAGCCCGGGACTAGCTTGGGAGCAGTACTTC. Its protein is CASSPGLAWEQYF.

This sequence joins TRBV6-6 and TRBJ1-1; no clear D. The CDR3 is 11 amino acids. CDR1 and CDR2 from the germline V gene are MNHNY and SVGAGI (reference sequence). V gave up 2 bases and J gave up 7 bases, with 5 bases separating them. The CDR3 loop reads CASSYKDEAFF. CDR3 nucleotides: TGTGCCAGCAGTTACAAAGATGAAGCTTTCTTT.

The chain combines TRBV18 with TRBJ2-7; 7 nucleotides line up with TRBD2. The CDR3 loop spans 13 amino acids. The ends lost 0 bases at V and 7 bases at J; junction bases unmatched: 3. Per the germline V gene, CDR1 is KGHSH and CDR2 is LQKENI. The CDR3 sequence is CASSPPRGEEQYF. Written as DNA, the CDR3 is TGTGCCAGCTCACCACCCCGGGGGGAAGAGCAGTACTTC.

The chain has TRBV9 and TRBJ2-5; TRBD1 matches at 12 bases. Germline V gene data show CDR1 as SGDLS and CDR2 as YYNGEE. Losses at the gene ends were 7 bases for V and 4 bases for J; bases not matched to a gene: 5. CDR3 size: 14 residues. The CDR3 is CASGTGGGRETQYF. CDR3 coding DNA: TGTGCCAGCGGGACAGGGGGCGGGCGAGAGACCCAGTACTTC.

This clone has a handful of counts. The chain joins TRBV19 to TRBJ1-1, with D tentatively TRBD1 (5 bases). The germline V and J ends were trimmed by 5 bases and 11 bases, with 30 bases remaining between them. Germline V gene lookup returns CDR1 LNHDA and CDR2 SQIVND (reference sequence). The CDR3 consists of 17 residues. Here the CDR3 reads CASSPTRAGKNTDVAFF. In DNA, the CDR3 is TGTGCCAGTAGTCCCACGCGGGCAGGGAAGAACACGGATGTTGCTTTCTTT.

The chain carries TRBV6-5 and TRBJ2-4; D ambiguous. Trimming pared 2 bases from V and 0 bases from J, leaving 2 bases between. The CDR3 has 13 amino acids. The germline CDR1 and CDR2 sequences are MNHEY and SVGAGI. CDR3 in amino acids: CASSYTAKNIQYF. For the CDR3, the DNA is TGTGCCAGCAGTTACACAGCCAAAAACATTCAGTACTTC.

The chain carries TRBV19 and TRBJ1-5; D perhaps matches TRBD1 (5 bases). Trimming took 1 base from V and 5 from J, leaving 12 bases between them. CDR1 LNHDA and CDR2 SQIVND come from the germline V gene (reference sequence). The CDR3 contains 15 residues. The CDR3 spells CASSIARVIDQPQHF. CDR3 sequence (DNA): TGTGCCAGTAGTATAGCCAGGGTAATTGATCAGCCCCAGCATTTT. Full variable domain (outside the CDR3, taken from reference TRBV19 and TRBJ1-5): DGGITQSPKYLFRKEGQNVTLSCEQNLNHDAMYWYRQDPGQGLRLIYYSQIVNDFQKGDIAEGYSVSREKKESFPLTVTSAQKNPTAFYLCASSIARVIDQPQHFGDGTRLSIL.

The rearrangement joins TRBV27 to TRBJ1-2, with D tentatively TRBD1 (5 bases). Trimming removed 3 bases from V and 1 base from J, with 6 bases in between. CDR3 length: 13 residues. CDR1 is MNHEY, CDR2 SMNVEV, per germline (reference sequence). As DNA, the CDR3 is TGTGCCAGCAGTTTTGGACATAACTATGGCTACACCTTC. Translated, it gives CASSFGHNYGYTF.

For the CDR3, the DNA is TGTGCCAGCAGCTTAGGAAATCAGCCCCAGCATTTT. It translates to CASSLGNQPQHF. This chain uses TRBV27 with TRBJ1-5, with D unresolved. Germline CDR1 and CDR2: MNHEY and SMNVEV (reference sequence). Trimming left V 6 bases short and J 4 bases short, with 7 bases between. The CDR3 has 12 residues.

The rearrangement links TRBV19 to TRBJ2-5, with D possibly matching TRBD1 (6 bases). With 6 bases removed from V and 2 bases from J, the gap between germline ends came to 10 bases. The CDR3 covers 13 residues. The germline CDR1 and CDR2 sequences are LNHDA and SQIVND (reference sequence). The CDR3 region has the DNA TGTGCCAGTAGCTTGCAGGGGCAAGAGACCCAGTACTTC. The encoded protein is CASSLQGQETQYF.

The V call is TRBV4-2, the J call TRBJ2-2, with D possibly TRBD2 on 7 matching bases. The CDR3 runs 17 residues. CDR1 and CDR2 from the germline V gene are LGHNA and YNFKEQ. The V end lost 0 bases, the J end lost 4 bases, and 15 bases lay between the germline ends. CDR3 nucleotide sequence: TGTGCCAGCAGCCAAGATATGAGGGGGGGTGGCACCGGGGAGCTGTTTTTT. This translates into CASSQDMRGGGTGELFF.

This chain joins TRBV9 and TRBJ2-2; 7 bases match TRBD1. The CDR3 sequence is 16 residues long. J gave up 4 bases and V 4 bases, and 10 bases lay outside the gene matches. The germline CDR1 and CDR2 sequences are SGDLS and YYNGEE. CDR3 bases: TGTGCCAGCAGCCGACAGGGTTTAATGCTCACCGGGGAGCTGTTTTTT. Its translation: CASSRQGLMLTGELFF. Variable domain in full (rest from reference TRBV9 and TRBJ2-2): DSGVTQTPKHLITATGQRVTLRCSPRSGDLSVYWYQQSLDQGLQFLIQYYNGEERAKGNILERFSAQQFPDLHSELNLSSLELGDSALYFCASSRQGLMLTGELFFGEGSRLTVL.

V usage is TRBV18 and J usage is TRBJ1-1, with 7 bases fitting TRBD1. This CDR3 is 15 amino acids long. V lost 5 bases and J lost 0; bases outside the gene matches: 6. Germline-derived CDR1 and CDR2 are KGHSH and LQKENI. CDR3 region: CASSSGGNMNTEAFF. The CDR3 DNA follows: TGTGCCAGCTCATCAGGGGGTAATATGAACACTGAAGCTTTCTTT.

The chain uses TRBV27 and TRBJ1-1; tentative D call: TRBD1 (6 bases). The V end was cut by 10 bases, the J end by 3 bases, with 15 bases between. CDR3 length: 13 residues. Germline CDR1 is MNHEY and CDR2 is SMNVEV (reference sequence). The CDR3 loop reads CAIGGARDTEAFF. The CDR3 DNA reads TGTGCCATCGGGGGGGCAAGGGACACTGAAGCTTTCTTT.

This chain links TRBV5-1 with TRBJ2-1, with 11 bases that match TRBD2. Germline loops: CDR1 SGHRS, CDR2 YFSETQ. The CDR3 runs 19 residues. The ends lost 2 bases at V and 0 bases at J; junction bases unmatched: 10. The chain's CDR3 is CASSFFTSGSPSSYNEQFF. The DNA for the CDR3 is TGCGCCAGCAGCTTCTTCACTAGCGGGAGTCCAAGCTCCTACAATGAGCAGTTCTTC.

J is TRBJ2-1 and V is TRBV5-4; the D gene is possibly TRBD1 (6 bases). The V gene's germline CDR1 is SGHNT and CDR2 YYREEE (reference sequence). V was shortened by 4 bases and J by 0 bases, with 11 bases between the two germline ends. This CDR3 is 15 amino acids long. The CDR3 bases are TGTGCCAGCAGCCTCGGACAGTTCTCCTACAATGAGCAGTTCTTC. Translated, it gives CASSLGQFSYNEQFF.

The chain has TRBV19 and TRBJ1-6; D is ambiguous. The CDR3 is made up of 12 amino acids. Trimming removed 4 bases at V and 8 bases at J, with 6 bases between. Per the germline V gene, CDR1 is LNHDA and CDR2 is SQIVND (reference sequence). CDR3 region: CASSTSDSPLHF. The CDR3 region has the DNA TGTGCCAGTAGTACTTCCGATTCACCCCTCCACTTT.

The rearrangement uses TRBV7-3 and TRBJ2-3; D gene ambiguous. The CDR3 is 13 amino acids. Germline V gives CDR1 SGHTA, CDR2 FQGTGA. Trimming stripped 5 bases from V and 0 bases from J, with 6 bases between. The DNA of the CDR3 is TGTGCCAGCAGCCCATTCAGCACAGATACGCAGTATTTT. As protein: CASSPFSTDTQYF.

The J gene is TRBJ2-5, the V gene TRBV5-4, with 7 bases lining up with TRBD2. The germline CDR1 and CDR2 sequences are SGHNT and YYREEE (reference sequence). The CDR3 sequence is 14 residues long. V lost 3 bases, J lost 3 bases, and 5 bases stayed unmatched. DNA of the CDR3: TGTGCCAGCAGCTACAATGGGGGGGAAGAGACCCAGTACTTC. Translated, it gives CASSYNGGEETQYF.

The chain carries TRBV7-9 and TRBJ1-4; 8 bases line up with TRBD1. V dropped 3 bases and J dropped 8; count of bases not matched to a gene: 2. Looked up from germline, CDR1 is SEHNR and CDR2 is FQNEAQ (reference sequence). The CDR3 is 13 residues long. The CDR3 sequence is CASSLGQAEKLFF. The CDR3 nucleotides are TGTGCCAGCAGCTTGGGACAGGCCGAAAAACTGTTTTTT.

This sequence joins TRBV6-5 and TRBJ1-3; D not resolved. The germline V gene encodes CDR1 MNHEY and CDR2 SVGAGI. This CDR3 spans 16 amino acids. V was clipped by 2 bases and J by 4 bases, with 15 bases between them. DNA of the CDR3: TGTGCCAGCAGTTACGGTCCGGGGTCGAGGGGAAACACCATATATTTT. This gives the protein CASSYGPGSRGNTIYF.

This chain joins TRBV2 and TRBJ2-5; a weak D match, TRBD2 (6 bases). Germline CDR1 and CDR2: SNHLY and FYNNEI. Trimming shortened V by 3 bases and J by 5 bases, and 10 bases separated the two germline ends. This CDR3 is built from 13 residues. The CDR3 DNA follows: TGTGCCAGCAGTGATGGGGCGGGGGAGACCCAGTACTTC. This translates into CASSDGAGETQYF.

The chain recombines TRBV4-1 with TRBJ1-6; D remains unclear. The V gene lost 0 bases and the J gene lost 7 bases, with 10 bases spanning the gap. Germline V gene sequence: CDR1 MGHRA, CDR2 YSYEKL. CDR3 size: 15 residues. The CDR3 sequence is CASSQEAASNSPLHF. CDR3 coding DNA: TGCGCCAGCAGCCAAGAGGCAGCCTCCAATTCACCCCTCCACTTT.

The rearrangement joins TRBV5-8 to TRBJ1-1; 12 positions match TRBD1. V gave up 4 bases and J gave up 1 base; unmatched junction bases: 8. The V gene's germline CDR1 is SGHTS and CDR2 YDEGEE. The CDR3 has 17 amino acids. This CDR3 reads CASSPRDRGRGNTEAFF. In DNA, the CDR3 is TGTGCCAGCAGCCCCCGGGACAGGGGGCGAGGGAACACTGAAGCTTTCTTT.

J is TRBJ1-4 and V is TRBV6-1; D not certain. This CDR3 spans 14 amino acids. Between the trimmed V and J ends, which lost 8 bases and 1 base, there was a span of 11 bases. Germline loops: CDR1 MNHNS, CDR2 SASEGT. For the CDR3, the DNA is TGTGCCAGCGGTCCCCAGAGAACTAATGAAAAACTGTTTTTT. This sequence encodes CASGPQRTNEKLFF.